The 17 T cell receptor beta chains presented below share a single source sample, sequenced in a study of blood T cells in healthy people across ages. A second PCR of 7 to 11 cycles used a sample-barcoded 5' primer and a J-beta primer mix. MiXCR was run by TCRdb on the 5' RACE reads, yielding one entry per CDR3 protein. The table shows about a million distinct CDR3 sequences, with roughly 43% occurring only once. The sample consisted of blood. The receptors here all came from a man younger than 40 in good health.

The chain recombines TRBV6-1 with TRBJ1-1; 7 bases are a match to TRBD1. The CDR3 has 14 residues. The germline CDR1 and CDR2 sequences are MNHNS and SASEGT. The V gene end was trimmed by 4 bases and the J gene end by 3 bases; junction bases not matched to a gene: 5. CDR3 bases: TGTGCCAGCAGTGGACAGGGATGGGACACTGAAGCTTTCTTT. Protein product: CASSGQGWDTEAFF.

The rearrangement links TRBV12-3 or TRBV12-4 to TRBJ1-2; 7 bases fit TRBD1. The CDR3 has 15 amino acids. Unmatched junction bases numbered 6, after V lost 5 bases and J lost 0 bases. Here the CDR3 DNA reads TGTGCCAGCAGTCGAGGGACAGCTTCTAACTATGGCTACACCTTC. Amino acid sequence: CASSRGTASNYGYTF.

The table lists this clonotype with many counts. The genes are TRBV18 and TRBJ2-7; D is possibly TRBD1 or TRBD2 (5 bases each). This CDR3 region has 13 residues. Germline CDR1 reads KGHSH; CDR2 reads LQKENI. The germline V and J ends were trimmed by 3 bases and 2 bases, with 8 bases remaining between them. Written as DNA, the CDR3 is TGTGCCAGCTCACCGGGACGCCCCTACGAGCAGTACTTC. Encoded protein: CASSPGRPYEQYF.

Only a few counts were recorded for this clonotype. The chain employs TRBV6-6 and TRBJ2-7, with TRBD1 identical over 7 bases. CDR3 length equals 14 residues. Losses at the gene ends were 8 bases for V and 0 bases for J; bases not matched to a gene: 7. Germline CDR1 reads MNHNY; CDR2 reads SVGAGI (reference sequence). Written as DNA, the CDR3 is TGTGCCAGCGCCCGGGACAGAAGCTCCTACGAGCAGTACTTC. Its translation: CASARDRSSYEQYF.

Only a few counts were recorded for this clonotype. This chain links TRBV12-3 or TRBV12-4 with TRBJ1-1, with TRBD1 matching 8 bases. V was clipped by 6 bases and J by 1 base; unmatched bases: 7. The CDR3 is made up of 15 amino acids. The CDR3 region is CASRNQGARNTEAFF. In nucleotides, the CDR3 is TGTGCCAGCAGGAACCAGGGGGCTCGGAACACTGAAGCTTTCTTT.

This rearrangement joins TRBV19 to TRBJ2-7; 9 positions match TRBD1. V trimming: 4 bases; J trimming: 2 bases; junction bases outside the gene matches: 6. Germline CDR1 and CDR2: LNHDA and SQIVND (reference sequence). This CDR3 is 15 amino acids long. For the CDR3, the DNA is TGTGCCAGTAGTAGTTGGACAGGGGTTGCCTACGAGCAGTACTTC. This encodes CASSSWTGVAYEQYF.

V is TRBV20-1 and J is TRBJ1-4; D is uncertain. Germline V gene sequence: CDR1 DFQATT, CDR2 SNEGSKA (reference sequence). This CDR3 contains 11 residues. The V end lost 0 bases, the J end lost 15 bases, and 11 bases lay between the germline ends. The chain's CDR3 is CSARDEEVVFF. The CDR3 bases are TGCAGTGCTAGAGACGAGGAGGTGGTGTTTTTT.

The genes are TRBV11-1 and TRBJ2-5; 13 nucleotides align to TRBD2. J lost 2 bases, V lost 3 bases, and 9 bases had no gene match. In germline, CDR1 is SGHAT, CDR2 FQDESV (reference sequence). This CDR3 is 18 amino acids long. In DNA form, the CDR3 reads TGTGCCAGCAGCTTCGGGACTAGCGGGGCGCCTCGGCAAGAGACCCAGTACTTC. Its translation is CASSFGTSGAPRQETQYF.

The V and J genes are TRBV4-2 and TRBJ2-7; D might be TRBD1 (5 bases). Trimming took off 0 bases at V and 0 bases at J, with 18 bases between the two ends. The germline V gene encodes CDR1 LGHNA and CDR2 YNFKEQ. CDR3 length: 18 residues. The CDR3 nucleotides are TGTGCCAGCAGCCAAGATCTTCCCTCGGACACCAGCTCCTACGAGCAGTACTTC. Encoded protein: CASSQDLPSDTSSYEQYF.

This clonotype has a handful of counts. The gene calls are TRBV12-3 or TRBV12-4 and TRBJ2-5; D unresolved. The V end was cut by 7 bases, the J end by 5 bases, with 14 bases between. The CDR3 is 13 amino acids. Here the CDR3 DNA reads TGTGCCAGCACCAGAGGTCCCCGGGAGACCCAGTACTTC. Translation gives CASTRGPRETQYF.

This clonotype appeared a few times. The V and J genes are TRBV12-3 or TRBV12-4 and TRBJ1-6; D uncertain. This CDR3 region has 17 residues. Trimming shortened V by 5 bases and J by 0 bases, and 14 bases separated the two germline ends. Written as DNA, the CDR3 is TGTGCCAGCAGTCCCCGGACCGTTTTCTCCTATAATTCACCCCTCCACTTT. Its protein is CASSPRTVFSYNSPLHF.

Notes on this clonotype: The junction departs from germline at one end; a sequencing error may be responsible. CDR3: CASSPPNQPHHF. The CDR3 coding sequence is TGTGCCAGCAGTCCTCCAAATCAGCCCCATCATTTT. The chain links TRBV6-6 to TRBJ1-5; D remains unclear. Germline values: CDR1 MNHNY, CDR2 SVGAGI (reference sequence). The CDR3 is 12 amino acids.

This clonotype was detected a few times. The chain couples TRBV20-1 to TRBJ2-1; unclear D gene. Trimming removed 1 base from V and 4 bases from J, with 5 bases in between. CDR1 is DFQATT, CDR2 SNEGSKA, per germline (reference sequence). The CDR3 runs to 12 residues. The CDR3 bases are TGCAGTGCTAGAGTGGGATACAATGAGCAGTTCTTC. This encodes CSARVGYNEQFF.

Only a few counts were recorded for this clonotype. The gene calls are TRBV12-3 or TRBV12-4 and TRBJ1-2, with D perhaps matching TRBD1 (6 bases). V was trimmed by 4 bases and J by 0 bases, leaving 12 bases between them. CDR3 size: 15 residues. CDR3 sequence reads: CASSYDRPANYGYTF. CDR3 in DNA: TGTGCCAGCAGTTACGACAGGCCAGCTAACTATGGCTACACCTTC.

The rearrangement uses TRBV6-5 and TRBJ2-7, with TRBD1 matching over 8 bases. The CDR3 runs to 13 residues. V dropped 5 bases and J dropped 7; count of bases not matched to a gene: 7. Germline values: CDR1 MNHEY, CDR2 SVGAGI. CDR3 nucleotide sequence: TGTGCCAGCAGTGCTTTCAGGGGGCTTGAGCAGTACTTC. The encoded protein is CASSAFRGLEQYF.

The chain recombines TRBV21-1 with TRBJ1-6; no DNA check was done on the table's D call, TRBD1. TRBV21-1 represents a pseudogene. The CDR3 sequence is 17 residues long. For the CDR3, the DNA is TGTGCCAGCAGCAAATCGCCCGGGGCCGATGTTAATTCACCCCTCCACTTT. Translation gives CASSKSPGADVNSPLHF.

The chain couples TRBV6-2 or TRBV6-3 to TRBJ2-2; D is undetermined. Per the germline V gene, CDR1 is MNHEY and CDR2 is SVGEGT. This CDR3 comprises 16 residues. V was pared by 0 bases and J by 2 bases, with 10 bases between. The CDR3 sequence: CASSYSGAANTGELFF. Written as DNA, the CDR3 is TGTGCCAGCAGTTACTCGGGTGCAGCTAACACCGGGGAGCTGTTTTTT.